Here is one TCR beta chain with its context. The sample comes from a study of blood T cell repertoires in COVID-19. Study at large: Samples came from the United States, Italy and Spain, spanning acute and convalescent COVID-19. Sources were T cells, B-cell-depleted T cells, or PBMCs; the material itself was cDNA or gDNA.

Per the original data handling: Quantification of nucleated cells was approximated via reference gene primer amplification. The assay was immunoSEQ multiplex PCR, and TCRdb's table has in-frame clones only and misses some. V and J calls and clone size are copied from that table; D and trimming were computed from the DNA. Here the sample spans roughly 160,000 clones, roughly 90% being singletons. CDR3 length: 14 residues. Germline CDR1 reads LNHDA; CDR2 reads SQIVND (reference sequence). The trim removed 6 bases at V and 2 bases at J, leaving 3 bases unmatched. The TCR sequence derives from a woman aged 55-70 years who had recovered from COVID-19. The V and J genes are TRBV19 and TRBJ2-2; 7 positions match TRBD1. Sequenced material: peripheral blood. The CDR3 reads CASRTGVNTGELFF. In DNA, the CDR3 is TGTGCCAGTAGAACAGGGGTCAACACCGGGGAGCTGTTTTTT.